This T cell receptor (beta chain) is from a study of blood T cell repertoires in COVID-19. Study overall: Researchers got acute and convalescent COVID-19 samples from the United States, Italy and Spain. PBMCs, B-cell-depleted T cells, or T cells provided the cDNA or gDNA that made up the material.

As processed by the authors: Cell counts per sample came from amplifying reference gene primers. Sequenced by immunoSEQ multiplex PCR; TCRdb stores in-frame clones only, minus some. V, J and clone size were drawn from that table, and D and trimming were deduced from the DNA. There are about 140,000 clones in the sample; around 87% occur only once, and around 11% lies in the top ten. This clone was seen more than once but under ten times. Donors of Cohort 3 who recovered were those that had two negative PCRs, clearance, or symptom resolution. The sample was PBMCs or T cells enriched from blood (not recorded which). The receptor comes from a man between 60 and 75 years old who had recovered from COVID-19.

CDR3 loop: CASSQHIGTGASPLHF. CDR3 in DNA: TGCGCCAGCAGCCAACATATCGGGACAGGGGCCTCACCCCTCCACTTT. The gene calls are TRBV4-1 and TRBJ1-6; 10 bases are a match to TRBD1. The CDR3 is made up of 16 amino acids. Trimming took 2 bases from V and 10 from J; bases not matched to a gene: 8. Germline V gene sequence: CDR1 MGHRA, CDR2 YSYEKL.